The clone carrying this T cell receptor (beta chain) occurred a few times. Its antigen is still unknown. The CDR3 is made up of 16 amino acids. Trimming removed 5 bases from V and 7 bases from J; junction bases left unmatched: 7. Germline V gives CDR1 LNHNV, CDR2 YYDKDF (reference sequence). Template switching introduced a universal primer site, and the cDNA bore unique molecular identifiers. Each CDR3 protein is one row after TCRdb ran MiXCR on the 5' RACE reads. This table holds more than 200,000 distinct CDR3 sequences, around 15% found once. The data were taken from a study of identical twins. Broader study findings: The authors drew conclusions from cross-sectional statistical analysis rather than following the same donors. Analyses based on zero insertions could be partly confounded by invariant MAIT and iNKT cells. Beta out-of-frame sequences showed weaker excess twin sharing.

The sample taken for sequencing was memory (CD45RO+) T cells sorted from blood. The TCR sequence derives from a woman between 18 and 29 years old in good health. The chain combines TRBV15 with TRBJ2-1; 14 bases map to TRBD2. CDR3 in DNA: TGTGCCACCAGCCGTCCCGGGACTAGCGGGAGAAATGAGCAGTTCTTC. Translating gives CATSRPGTSGRNEQFF.